The sample holds a few counts of the clone carrying this T cell receptor (delta chain). The data are from a study of gamma-delta chains in newborns, infants, children. About the study: Microbial exposure reportedly drives polyclonal innate γδ T cell expansion after birth.

TCRdb re-called the reads with CATT. The table shows 8,500 to 14,000 delta-chain clones, with 8.5% to 9% occurring only once. The J segment lost 0 bases and the V segment lost 0 bases, leaving 16 bases of the junction unmatched. The V gene's germline CDR1 is GEAIGNYY and CDR2 EKD. The length of the CDR3 is 20 residues. The sample consisted of blood. The TCR sequence derives from a child who was a newborn, infant or young child, either healthy, febrile or measles-vaccinated (not recorded which). The chain recombines TRDV2 with TRDJ1; 9 bases agree with TRDD3. The CDR3 DNA reads TGTGCCTGTGACACCTTAATCCCACATACTGGGGGACCTAACACCGATAAACTCATCTTT. It yields the protein CACDTLIPHTGGPNTDKLIF.